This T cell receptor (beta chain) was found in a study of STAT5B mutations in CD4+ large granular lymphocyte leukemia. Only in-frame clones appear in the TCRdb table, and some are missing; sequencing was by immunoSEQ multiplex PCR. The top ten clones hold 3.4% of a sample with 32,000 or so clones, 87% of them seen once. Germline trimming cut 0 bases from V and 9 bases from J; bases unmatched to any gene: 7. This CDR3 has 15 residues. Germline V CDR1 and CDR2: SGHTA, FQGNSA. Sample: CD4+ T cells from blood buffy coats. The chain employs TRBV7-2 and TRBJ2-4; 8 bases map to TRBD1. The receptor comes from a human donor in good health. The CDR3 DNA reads TGTGCCAGCAGCTTAGCCTTCCCACAGGGGGGCATTCAGTACTTC. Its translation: CASSLAFPQGGIQYF. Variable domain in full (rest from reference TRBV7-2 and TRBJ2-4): GAGVSQSPSNKVTEKGKDVELRCDPISGHTALYWYRQSLGQGLEFLIYFQGNSAPDKSGLPSDRFSAERTGGSVSTLTIQRTQQEDSAVYLCASSLAFPQGGIQYFGAGTRLSVL.